This T cell receptor beta chain stems from a study of early T cells in non-severe SARS-CoV-2 infection. Study in general: Sequenced bulk RNA came from whole blood that was unsorted, and chains were unpaired. Study-level findings and limits: VDJdb matching, biased toward anti-spike CD8 responses, missed private and CD4 specificities.

V lost 4 bases, J lost 8 bases, and 6 bases stayed unmatched. This CDR3 comprises 14 residues. Germline CDR1 reads LNHNV; CDR2 reads YYDKDF (reference sequence). This clonotype was detected a few times. Its matching antigen is unknown. Unique molecular identifiers (one per individual cDNA molecule) were attached. TCRdb re-called the 5' RACE reads through MiXCR, storing one row per CDR3 protein. Counted here are roughly 50,000 distinct CDR3 sequences, approximately 8.5% occurring once; the ten biggest clones make up more than 13%. This sequence joins TRBV15 and TRBJ1-4; 8 bases agree with TRBD1. This clonotype was sampled from an adult who was a healthcare worker with PCR-confirmed SARS-CoV-2 infection or an uninfected control (not recorded which). Sequenced sample: whole blood. The CDR3 coding sequence is TGTGCCACCAGCAAGGACAGGGCACAGGAAAAACTGTTTTTT. Protein product: CATSKDRAQEKLFF. Supplemented by reference TRBV15 and TRBJ1-4, the full variable domain reads DAMVIQNPRYQVTQFGKPVTLSCSQTLNHNVMYWYQQKSSQAPKLLFHYYDKDFNNEADTPDNFQSRRPNTSFCFLDIRSPGLGDTAMYLCATSKDRAQEKLFFGSGTQLSVL.